A selection of T cell receptor beta chains follows, all from one sample in a study of a mutant IDH1 vaccine in newly diagnosed glioma. Their cognate antigens are unknown. Libraries were prepared by immunoSEQ multiplex PCR; TCRdb keeps only in-frame clonotypes and omits some of them. The sample gives tens of thousands of clones, 65% to 90% of which show up once; 2.5% to 3.5% is in the top ten. This specimen consisted of PBMCs, obtained from a glioma patient whose treatment included an IDH1 peptide vaccine. All receptors derive from a woman between 18 and 29 years old with glioma. Some clones in this sample may be carry-over from other donors' samples. Each CDR3 is given with its conserved first and last residue. A D gene is named only where the DNA matches it firmly. A clone size is listed for some rows: how often the clone was seen (once, few, many), or a class if it is expanded.

NA | NA | TRBJ2-7 | TRBV7-6 | CASSPQGGRFYEQYF | TGTGCCAGCAGCCCCCAAGGAGGACGGTTCTACGAGCAGTACTTC
NA | NA | TRBJ2-2 | TRBV7-2 | CASSVVPGELFF | TGTGCCAGCAGTGTTGTCCCCGGGGAGCTGTTTTTT
NA | NA | TRBJ2-7 | TRBV19 | CASPLGYEQYF | TGTGCCAGTCCCTTGGGCTACGAGCAGTACTTC
NA | TRBD1 | TRBJ1-5 | TRBV2 | CASSRDRGQPQHF | TGTGCCAGCAGTCGGGACAGGGGTCAGCCCCAGCATTTT
NA | NA | TRBJ2-1 | TRBV9 | CASSDHTSSPSYNEQFF | TGTGCCAGCAGCGACCATACTAGCAGCCCCTCCTACAATGAGCAGTTCTTC
NA | NA | TRBJ1-2 | TRBV10-3 | CAISESFRGSGGTNGYTF | TGTGCCATCAGTGAGTCTTTTAGGGGATCCGGGGGGACGAATGGCTACACCTTC
NA | TRBD1 | TRBJ1-1 | TRBV30 | CAWSPRQGAGVNTEAFF | TGTGCCTGGAGCCCCCGACAGGGAGCCGGGGTGAACACTGAAGCTTTCTTT
NA | NA | TRBJ2-5 | TRBV6-5 | CASRSPTAGKETQYF | TGTGCCAGCAGAAGCCCCACCGCAGGGAAAGAGACCCAGTACTTC
NA | TRBD1 | TRBJ1-5 | TRBV2 | CASSSLDRGNQPQHF | TGTGCCAGCAGTTCCCTCGACAGGGGCAATCAGCCCCAGCATTTT
once | TRBD1 | TRBJ1-4 | TRBV6-5 | CASSYQTRGRDEKLFF | TGTGCCAGCAGTTACCAAACCAGGGGGCGGGATGAAAAACTGTTTTTT
once | NA | TRBJ2-7 | TRBV5-8 | CASMVWREPYEQYF | TGTGCCAGCATGGTATGGCGGGAACCCTACGAGCAGTACTTC
NA | NA | TRBJ2-6 | TRBV30 | CAWTPGPSGANVLTF | TGTGCCTGGACTCCAGGACCCTCTGGGGCCAACGTCCTGACTTTC
few | NA | TRBJ1-5 | TRBV4-2 | CASSQGSGDQPQHF | TGTGCCAGCAGCCAAGGTTCAGGGGATCAGCCCCAGCATTTT
once | NA | TRBJ2-3 | TRBV29-1 | CSPMSTDTQYF | TGCAGCCCAATGTCTACAGATACGCAGTATTTT
NA | TRBD1 | TRBJ2-2 | TRBV7-9 | CASSSRTGYTGELFF | TGTGCCAGCAGCTCGAGGACAGGGTACACCGGGGAGCTGTTTTTT
NA | NA | TRBJ1-1 | TRBV11-3 | CASSLGWGGRGDQEAFF | TGTGCCAGCAGCTTAGGATGGGGGGGCAGGGGAGATCAAGAAGCTTTCTTT
NA | TRBD2 | TRBJ2-1 | TRBV30 | CASKWAGGIREQFF | TGTGCCTCCAAGTGGGCGGGAGGAATTCGTGAGCAGTTCTTC
NA | TRBD2 | TRBJ2-2 | TRBV5-4 | CASSLGLAGAGELFF | TGTGCCAGCAGCCTGGGACTAGCGGGGGCCGGGGAGCTGTTTTTT
NA | TRBD2 | TRBJ2-7 | TRBV20-1 | CSATSGAEQYF | TGCAGTGCTACGAGCGGGGCCGAGCAGTACTTC
NA | NA | TRBJ1-2 | TRBV5-1 | CASSPSFEVWGYGYTF | TGCGCCAGCAGCCCTTCTTTTGAGGTTTGGGGCTATGGCTACACCTTC
NA | TRBD1 | TRBJ1-1 | TRBV5-6 | CASSPPRQGLNTEAFF | TGTGCCAGCAGCCCACCTAGACAGGGATTGAACACTGAAGCTTTCTTT
few | NA | TRBJ1-1 | TRBV18 | CAARQGATEAFF | TGTGCCGCCCGGCAGGGTGCCACTGAAGCTTTCTTT
NA | NA | TRBJ1-5 | TRBV4-3 | CASSQETGGSQPQHF | TGCGCCAGCAGCCAAGAGACGGGAGGCAGTCAGCCCCAGCATTTT
NA | NA | TRBJ2-7 | TRBV5-4 | CASSEKGPLYEQYF | TGTGCCAGCAGCGAGAAGGGTCCGCTTTACGAGCAGTACTTC
NA | TRBD1 | TRBJ2-2 | TRBV9 | CASRTEGGWDTGELFF | TGTGCCAGCAGAACCGAAGGGGGCTGGGACACCGGGGAGCTGTTTTTT
NA | NA | TRBJ1-6 | TRBV7-9 | CASSAGGINSPLHF | TGTGCCAGCAGCGCCGGGGGAATCAATTCACCCCTCCACTTT
NA | NA | TRBJ1-1 | TRBV5-4 | CASSPQRGGGTEAFF | TGTGCCAGCAGCCCCCAACGGGGGGGAGGCACTGAAGCTTTCTTT
NA | NA | TRBJ1-5 | TRBV2 | CASSEQGFNQPQHF | TGTGCCAGCAGTGAACAGGGCTTCAATCAGCCCCAGCATTTT
NA | NA | TRBJ2-2 | TRBV5-4 | CASSLAATGELFF | TGTGCCAGCAGCTTGGCGGCCACCGGGGAGCTGTTTTTT
NA | NA | TRBJ1-2 | TRBV5-4 | CASSLRGTNYGYTF | TGTGCCAGCAGCCTAAGAGGGACAAACTATGGCTACACCTTC
NA | TRBD2 | TRBJ2-7 | TRBV6-6 | CASSLAGVLYEQYF | TGTGCCAGCAGCCTAGCGGGTGTACTCTACGAGCAGTACTTC
NA | NA | TRBJ2-7 | TRBV5-4 | CASSLGAPSYEQYF | TGTGCCAGCAGCTTGGGTGCACCCTCCTACGAGCAGTACTTC
NA | NA | TRBJ2-5 | TRBV2 | CASSRDWQETQYF | TGTGCCAGCAGTCGAGACTGGCAAGAGACCCAGTACTTC
NA | NA | TRBJ1-3 | TRBV11-3 | CASEGSGNTIYF | TGTGCCAGCGAAGGATCGGGAAACACCATATATTTT
once | NA | TRBJ2-1 | TRBV7-9 | CASRTLGNLYNEQFF | TGTGCCAGCAGGACCCTGGGGAATTTATACAATGAGCAGTTCTTC
NA | NA | TRBJ1-1 | TRBV15 | CATSSLTDSYNTEAFF | TGTGCCACCAGCAGCCTCACCGACAGTTACAACACTGAAGCTTTCTTT
NA | NA | TRBJ2-5 | TRBV30 | CAWSVGTAGTTQYF | TGTGCCTGGAGTGTAGGGACAGCGGGAACGACCCAGTACTTC
NA | NA | TRBJ1-1 | TRBV4-2 | CASSQEARRGTEAFF | TGTGCCAGCAGCCAAGAGGCACGGCGAGGGACTGAAGCTTTCTTT
NA | NA | TRBJ1-5 | TRBV18 | CASSPGPRVSNQPQHF | TGTGCCAGCTCTCCCGGCCCCAGGGTTAGCAATCAGCCCCAGCATTTT
NA | NA | TRBJ1-1 | TRBV30 | CAWSVWKAEAFF | TGTGCCTGGAGTGTATGGAAGGCTGAAGCTTTCTTT
once | NA | TRBJ1-2 | TRBV19 | CASSILLRGYGYTF | TGTGCCAGTAGTATTCTGCTCCGCGGCTATGGCTACACCTTC
NA | NA | TRBJ1-1 | TRBV5-6 | CASSLARSITEAFF | TGTGCCAGCAGCTTGGCCCGCTCTATCACTGAAGCTTTCTTT
NA | TRBD1 | TRBJ2-2 | TRBV6-1 | CASSRDRNTGELFF | TGTGCCAGCAGTAGGGACAGGAACACCGGGGAGCTGTTTTTT
NA | NA | TRBJ1-2 | TRBV6-5 | CASSYLDSYYGYTF | TGTGCCAGCAGTTACCTGGACAGTTACTATGGCTACACCTTC
NA | TRBD1 | TRBJ1-1 | TRBV6-6 | CASSYSTGTASMKLSF | TGTGCCAGCAGTTACTCAACTGGGACAGCCTCTATGAAGCTCTCGTTT
NA | NA | TRBJ1-1 | TRBV18 | CASSPSGTLNTEAFF | TGTGCCAGCTCACCTTCGGGGACCCTGAACACTGAAGCTTTCTTT
NA | NA | TRBJ2-7 | TRBV29-1 | CSVVGIPTGTYEQYF | TGCAGCGTTGTAGGGATCCCGACAGGAACCTACGAGCAGTACTTC
NA | NA | TRBJ1-1 | TRBV30 | CAWSVSGGQGTEAFF | TGTGCCTGGAGTGTATCTGGGGGGCAGGGCACTGAAGCTTTCTTT
once | TRBD2 | TRBJ2-5 | TRBV5-1 | CASSKGLAGVGVETQYF | TGCGCCAGCAGCAAAGGACTAGCGGGAGTGGGGGTAGAGACCCAGTACTTC
NA | TRBD2 | TRBJ2-7 | TRBV9 | CASSVATTAGVGEQYF | TGTGCCAGCAGCGTAGCTACGACAGCGGGGGTCGGCGAGCAGTACTTC
NA | NA | TRBJ2-2 | TRBV5-1 | CASSTDSLTGELFF | TGCGCCAGCAGCACGGACAGCTTAACCGGGGAGCTGTTTTTT
once | TRBD1 | TRBJ2-3 | TRBV4-2 | CASSQGTGQGADTQYF | TGTGCCAGCAGCCAAGGAACGGGACAGGGGGCAGATACGCAGTATTTT
NA | TRBD1 | TRBJ1-1 | TRBV11-2 | CASSLAPGQGEAFF | TGTGCCAGCAGCTTAGCCCCGGGACAGGGTGAAGCTTTCTTT
NA | NA | TRBJ1-1 | TRBV11-1 | CASSPAPGTEAFF | TGTGCCAGCAGCCCTGCTCCGGGGACTGAAGCTTTCTTT
NA | NA | TRBJ2-5 | TRBV7-8 | CASSLAYQETQYF | TGTGCCAGCAGCTTGGCGTACCAAGAGACCCAGTACTTC
NA | NA | TRBJ1-5 | TRBV6-5 | CASSPPPRSNQPQHF | TGTGCCAGCAGCCCTCCGCCGAGGTCCAATCAGCCCCAGCATTTT
NA | NA | TRBJ2-2 | TRBV4-3 | CANSHASANTGELFF | TGCGCCAACAGCCATGCTAGCGCGAACACCGGGGAGCTGTTTTTT